These T cell receptor beta chains were read from a single sample in a study of CD8 T cells in Susac syndrome. TCRdb re-analysed the immunoSEQ multiplex PCR reads in MiXCR, keeping a single row per CDR3 protein. The sample lists approximately 210,000 distinct CDR3 sequences; around 93% were seen once. Sequencing input: CD4+ T cells from PBMCs. The receptors originated from a human donor with Susac syndrome. CDR3s include the opening cysteine and the closing phenylalanine or tryptophan. The D gene is left open where the match is weak. Size is stated for part of the rows, as once, few or many counts, or as a class when the clone is expanded.

V gene	J gene	clone size	D gene	CDR3 protein	CDR3 DNA
TRBV30	TRBJ2-1	NA	NA	CAWSAENEQFF	TGTGCCTGGAGTGCAGAGAATGAGCAGTTCTTC
TRBV9	TRBJ2-1	NA	NA	CASSVSPGTEMGNEQFF	TGTGCCAGCAGCGTCTCACCAGGGACGGAGATGGGCAATGAGCAGTTCTTC
TRBV20-1	TRBJ1-3	NA	NA	CSASRGEGNTIYF	TGCAGTGCTAGTCGCGGGGAAGGAAACACCATATATTTT
TRBV5-1	TRBJ2-5	NA	TRBD2	CASRKLAGAFQETQYF	TGCGCCAGCAGGAAGCTAGCGGGGGCTTTCCAAGAGACCCAGTACTTC
TRBV20-1	TRBJ2-1	once	NA	CSASGKLGFLDNEQFF	TGCAGTGCTAGCGGCAAGTTAGGGTTCCTCGATAATGAGCAGTTCTTC
TRBV30	TRBJ1-2	NA	TRBD1	CAWSPTGAGYTF	TGTGCCTGGAGTCCTACAGGGGCCGGCTACACCTTC
TRBV11-2	TRBJ2-1	NA	NA	CASSANPGDEQFF	TGTGCCAGCAGCGCGAACCCTGGAGATGAGCAGTTCTTC
TRBV11-2	TRBJ1-2	NA	NA	CASSLDGYGYTF	TGTGCCAGCAGCTTAGACGGCTATGGCTACACCTTC
TRBV6-2/TRBV6-3	TRBJ2-5	NA	NA	CASKGGEETQYF	TGTGCCAGCAAGGGGGGAGAAGAGACCCAGTACTTC
TRBV20-1	TRBJ1-5	NA	NA	CSARTHEGNQPQHF	TGCAGTGCACGGACCCACGAAGGCAATCAGCCCCAGCATTTT
TRBV6-1	TRBJ2-7	NA	NA	CASSENRRPYEQYF	TGTGCCAGCAGTGAAAACCGGAGGCCCTACGAGCAGTACTTC